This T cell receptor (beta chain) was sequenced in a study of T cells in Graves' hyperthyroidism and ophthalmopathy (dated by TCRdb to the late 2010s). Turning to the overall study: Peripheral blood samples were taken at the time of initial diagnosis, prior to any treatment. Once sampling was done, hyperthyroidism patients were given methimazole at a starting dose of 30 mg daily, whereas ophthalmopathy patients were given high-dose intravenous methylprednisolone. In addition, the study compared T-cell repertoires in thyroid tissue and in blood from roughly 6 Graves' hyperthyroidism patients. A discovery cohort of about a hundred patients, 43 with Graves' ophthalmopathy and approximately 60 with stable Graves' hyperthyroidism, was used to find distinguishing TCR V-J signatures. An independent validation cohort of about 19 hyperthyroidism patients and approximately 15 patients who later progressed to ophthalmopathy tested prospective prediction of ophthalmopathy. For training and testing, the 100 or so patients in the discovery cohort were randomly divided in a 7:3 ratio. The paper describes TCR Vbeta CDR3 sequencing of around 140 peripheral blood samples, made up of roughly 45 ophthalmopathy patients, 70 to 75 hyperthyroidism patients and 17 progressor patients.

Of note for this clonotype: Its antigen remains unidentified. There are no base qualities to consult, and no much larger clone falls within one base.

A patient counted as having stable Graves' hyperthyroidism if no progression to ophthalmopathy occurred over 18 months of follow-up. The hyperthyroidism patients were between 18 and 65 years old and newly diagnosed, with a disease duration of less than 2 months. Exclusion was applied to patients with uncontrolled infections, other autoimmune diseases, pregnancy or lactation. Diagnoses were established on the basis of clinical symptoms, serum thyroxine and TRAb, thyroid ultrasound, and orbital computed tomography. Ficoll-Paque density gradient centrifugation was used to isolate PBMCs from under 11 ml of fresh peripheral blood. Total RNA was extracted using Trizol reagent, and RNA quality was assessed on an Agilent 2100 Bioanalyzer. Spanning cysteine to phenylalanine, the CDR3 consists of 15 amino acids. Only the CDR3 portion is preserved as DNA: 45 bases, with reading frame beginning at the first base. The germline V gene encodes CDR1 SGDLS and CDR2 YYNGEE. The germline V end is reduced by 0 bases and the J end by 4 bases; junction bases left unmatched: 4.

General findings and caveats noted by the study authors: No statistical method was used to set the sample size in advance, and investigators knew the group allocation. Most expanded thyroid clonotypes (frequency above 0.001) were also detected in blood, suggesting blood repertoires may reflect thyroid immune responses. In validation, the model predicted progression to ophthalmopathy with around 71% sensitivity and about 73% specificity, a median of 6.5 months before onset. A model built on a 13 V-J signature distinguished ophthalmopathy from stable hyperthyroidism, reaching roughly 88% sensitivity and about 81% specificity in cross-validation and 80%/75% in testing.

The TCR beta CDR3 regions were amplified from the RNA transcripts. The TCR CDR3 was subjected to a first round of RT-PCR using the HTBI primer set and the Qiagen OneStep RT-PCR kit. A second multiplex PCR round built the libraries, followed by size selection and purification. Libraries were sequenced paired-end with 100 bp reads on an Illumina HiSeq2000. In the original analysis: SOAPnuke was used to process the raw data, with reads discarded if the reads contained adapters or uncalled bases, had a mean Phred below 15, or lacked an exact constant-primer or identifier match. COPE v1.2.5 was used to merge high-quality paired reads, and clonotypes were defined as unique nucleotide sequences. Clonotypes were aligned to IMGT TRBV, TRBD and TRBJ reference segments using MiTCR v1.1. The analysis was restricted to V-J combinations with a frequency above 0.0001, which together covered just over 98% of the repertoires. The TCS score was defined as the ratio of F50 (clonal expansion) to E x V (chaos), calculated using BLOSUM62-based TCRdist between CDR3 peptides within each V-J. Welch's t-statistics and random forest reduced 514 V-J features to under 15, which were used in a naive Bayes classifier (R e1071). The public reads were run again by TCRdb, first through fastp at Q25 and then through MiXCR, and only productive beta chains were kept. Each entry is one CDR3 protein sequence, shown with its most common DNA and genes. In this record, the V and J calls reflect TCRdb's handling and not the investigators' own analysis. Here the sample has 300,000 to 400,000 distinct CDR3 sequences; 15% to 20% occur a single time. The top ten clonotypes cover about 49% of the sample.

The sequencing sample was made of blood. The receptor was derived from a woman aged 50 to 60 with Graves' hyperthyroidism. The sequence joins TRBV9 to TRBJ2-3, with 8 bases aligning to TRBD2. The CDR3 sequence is CASSVEGGRSDTQYF. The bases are TGTGCCAGCAGCGTAGAAGGCGGGAGGTCAGATACGCAGTATTTT.